The entry that follows covers one T cell receptor beta chain sequence. This sample is drawn from a study of response to subunit inactivated influenza vaccine. TCRdb independently ran MiXCR on the RT-PCR reads; one entry per CDR3 protein. The sample carries 560,000 or so distinct CDR3 sequences, around 8% recorded once. The germline V gene encodes CDR1 DFQATT and CDR2 SNEGSKA (reference sequence). The V end was cut by 8 bases, the J end by 4 bases, with 21 bases between. This CDR3 comprises 15 residues. The rearrangement uses TRBV20-1 and TRBJ2-1; D assignment may be TRBD1 or TRBD2 (5 bases each). This TCR was sampled from a man aged 50 to 69 who received an inactivated influenza vaccine. Source: PBMCs from blood, taken around 25 months after vaccination. The CDR3 protein is CSSDSGTGLYNEQFF. The CDR3 DNA reads as TGCAGTTCAGATAGTGGGACGGGGCTATACAATGAGCAGTTCTTC.